Here is one T cell receptor (beta chain) with its context. Its antigen has not been determined. No much larger clone is present one base from it, and per-base qualities are unavailable. The sample originates from a study of blood T cell repertoires in COVID-19 (TCRdb year 2020). A note on the overall study: Collaborator samples came from the United States, Italy and Spain and covered acute and convalescent phases of COVID-19. The material from the prospective study consisted of cDNA or gDNA derived from T cells, B-cell-depleted T cells, or PBMCs. Deeply sampled blood TCRbeta repertoires from subjects exposed to, actively infected with, or recovered from COVID-19 were included in the dataset. The repertoires were released in a freely available public database meant as a resource for research on the immune response to SARS-CoV-2. Samples came from the ongoing ImmuneRACE study (first 160 participants) plus 1,254 subjects from 6 global collaborators. A de-identified subject ID, COVID-19 status, age in years and sex were almost always included in the sample metadata. Where available, HLA class I and class II types were taken from metadata supplied by the sample provider and were not determined by assay-based typing.

The paper as a whole reports these results and caveats: The amount of clinical and demographic metadata varied by source and participant and was provided uncurated.

Taken from the germline V gene, the CDR1 and CDR2 loops are SGHRS and YFSETQ. From the cysteine up to the phenylalanine, the CDR3 has a length of 15 residues. Only CDR3 DNA is held: 45 bases, read in frame from base 1. Relative to germline, V is missing 4 bases and J is missing 3 bases, with 6 bases of the junction outside any gene match. The immunoSEQ Assay, a bias-controlled multiplex PCR, was used to amplify TCRbeta CDR3 regions from genomic DNA. Concerning the study's data processing: Within the assay, amplification of reference gene primers was used to estimate how many nucleated cells each sample contained. To quantify the absolute abundance of each unique TCRbeta CDR3 rearrangement, sequence reads were collapsed and filtered. For each sample, productive Simpson clonality was calculated by taking the square root of Simpson's diversity index across productive rearrangements. The table was pulled from immuneACCESS by TCRdb, which kept in-frame rearrangements only. Such tables lose some clones; where checked, under half of the loss comes from unresolved V genes, and the rest has no known cause. The DNA gave D and trimming, while V, J and clone size come from that table. The sample yields hundreds of thousands of clones; about 84% were counted once. The ten most abundant clones make up 6.5% to 9% of the sample.

In the prospective study, participants were about 18 to 100 years old, resided in about 25 geographic areas of the United States, and were enrolled through a virtual design. To assign participants to cohorts, the prospective study relied on clinical history that participants themselves reported in a screening survey and a study questionnaire. Mobile phlebotomists in the prospective study collected whole blood, serum and a nasopharyngeal or oropharyngeal swab from every participant. Over a roughly 2-month period, participants in the prospective study had the option of providing additional blood draws and questionnaires. Prospective study blood samples were shipped either frozen or at room temperature before DNA extraction.

This TCR was sampled from a middle-aged woman with acute COVID-19. The sample comprised PBMCs or T cells enriched from blood (not recorded which). This chain is built from TRBV5-1 and TRBJ2-5; 10 bases in the junction line up with TRBD2. The DNA sequence follows: TGCGCCAGCAGCGGAGCCGGACTAGCGGAAGAGACCCAGTACTTC. The resulting protein is CASSGAGLAEETQYF.